The clone carrying this T cell receptor (beta chain) was seen repeatedly, ten times or more. Its target is not known. This sample is drawn from a study of T-cell memory formation after mild COVID-19. Study-wide results and limits: Among contracting clones, CD4+ were mainly CM/EM and CD8+ enriched in EMRA. CD4/CD8 balance held among clones contracting day 15 to 85, and later expanders leaned CD4+.

Between the trimmed V and J ends, which lost 3 bases and 2 bases, there was a span of 4 bases. Germline loops: CDR1 SGDLS, CDR2 YYNGEE. The CDR3 contains 12 residues. Barcoded TCR alpha and TCR beta cDNA libraries with UMIs came from 5'RACE using constant-segment primers. TCRdb passed the 5' RACE reads through MiXCR, listing each CDR3 protein once. This sample has 550,000 to 600,000 distinct CDR3 sequences; roughly 17% occur once, and the top ten carry around 7.8%. The sequencing sample was made of PBMCs or a T cell subset sorted from them (not recorded which). V is TRBV9 and J is TRBJ2-3; D remains ambiguous. This receptor was identified in an adult woman who had mild COVID-19 (a few samples of this study predate the infection). Cell type and time point are not known. CDR3 protein: CASSANTDTQYF. As DNA, the CDR3 is TGTGCCAGCAGCGCAAACACAGATACGCAGTATTTT.